Sequencing of this T cell receptor beta chain was carried out in a study of blood T cell repertoires in COVID-19. Study details: Sites across the United States, Italy and Spain contributed samples from acute and convalescent COVID-19. T cells, B-cell-depleted T cells, or PBMCs supplied cDNA or gDNA.

The Seattle patients, enrolled during active infection, were followed longitudinally. In germline, CDR1 is SGHRS, CDR2 YFSETQ. Between the trimmed V and J ends, which lost 4 bases and 4 bases, there was a span of 21 bases. The CDR3 extends over 16 amino acids. Original processing methods: Estimation of nucleated cell counts was performed using reference gene primer amplification. Sequencing was performed with immunoSEQ multiplex PCR; in TCRdb, only in-frame clones are kept and a portion is missing. The D gene and trimming were derived from the DNA, and the V and J assignments and clone size from that table. The sample shows more than 250,000 clones, 90% of them seen only once.

The sequence derives from a woman aged 50 to 60 with COVID-19, enrolled during active disease. Sequenced input: peripheral blood. The chain uses TRBV5-1 and TRBJ2-7, with D perhaps TRBD2 (6 bases). The DNA for the CDR3 is TGCGCCAGCAGCCCCGAGCGGCAGGGAGGTATATACGAGCAGTACTTC. Protein product: CASSPERQGGIYEQYF.